The 2 T cell receptor beta chains given below trace back to one sample, sequenced in a study of blood T cells in healthy people across ages. A second PCR of about 6 to 12 cycles used a sample-barcoded 5' primer and a J-beta primer mix. A single record per CDR3 protein comes from TCRdb applying MiXCR to the 5' RACE reads. The sample shows fewer than 2,000,000 distinct CDR3 sequences, 39% of them seen only once. The sequenced sample consisted of blood. These receptor sequences come from a human donor in good health.

V gene TRBV6-1 combines with J gene TRBJ2-5; D not resolved. Looked up from germline, CDR1 is MNHNS and CDR2 is SASEGT. Trimming took 4 bases from V and 0 from J, leaving 9 bases between them. This CDR3 spans 14 amino acids. CDR3 in amino acids: CASSAEPYQETQYF. CDR3 sequence (DNA): TGTGCCAGCAGTGCGGAGCCCTACCAAGAGACCCAGTACTTC.

CDR3 protein: CASSQDEPGGGSYNEQFF. The CDR3 coding sequence is TGCGCCAGCAGCCAAGATGAGCCTGGCGGGGGGTCCTACAATGAGCAGTTCTTC. The V and J genes are TRBV4-3 and TRBJ2-1; 8 bases map to TRBD2. This CDR3 contains 18 residues. Trimming cost V 0 bases and J 1 base; bases outside gene matches: 8. Germline loops: CDR1 LGHNA, CDR2 YSLEER.